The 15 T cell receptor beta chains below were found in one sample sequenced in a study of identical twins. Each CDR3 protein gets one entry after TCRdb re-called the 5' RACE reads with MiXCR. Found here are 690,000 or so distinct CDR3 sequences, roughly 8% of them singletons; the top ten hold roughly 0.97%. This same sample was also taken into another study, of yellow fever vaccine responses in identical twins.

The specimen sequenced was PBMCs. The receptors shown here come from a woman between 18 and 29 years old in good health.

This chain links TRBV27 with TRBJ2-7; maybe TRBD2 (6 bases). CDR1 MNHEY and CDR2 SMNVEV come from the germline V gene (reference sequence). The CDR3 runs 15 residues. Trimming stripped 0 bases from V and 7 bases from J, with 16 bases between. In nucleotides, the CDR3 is TGTGCCAGCAGTTTATCCCCTGTACTAGCAGGGGAGCAGTACTTC. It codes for CASSLSPVLAGEQYF.

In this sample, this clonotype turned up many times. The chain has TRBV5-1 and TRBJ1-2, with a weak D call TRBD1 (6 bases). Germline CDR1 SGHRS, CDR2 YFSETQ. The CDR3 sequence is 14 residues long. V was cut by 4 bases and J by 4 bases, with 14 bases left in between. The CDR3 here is CASSLGQSAYGYTF. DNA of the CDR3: TGCGCCAGCAGCCTAGGACAGTCGGCCTATGGCTACACCTTC.

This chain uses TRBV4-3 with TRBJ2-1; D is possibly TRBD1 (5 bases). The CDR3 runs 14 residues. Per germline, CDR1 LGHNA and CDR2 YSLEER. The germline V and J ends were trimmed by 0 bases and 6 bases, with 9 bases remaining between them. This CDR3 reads CASSQDQGSNEQFF. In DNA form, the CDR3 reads TGCGCCAGCAGCCAAGATCAGGGAAGCAATGAGCAGTTCTTC.

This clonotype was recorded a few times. CDR3 protein: CASSQANRGLLDTQYF. Written as DNA, the CDR3 is TGTGCCAGCAGCCAAGCCAACAGGGGGCTCTTAGATACGCAGTATTTT. V is TRBV3-1 and J is TRBJ2-3; 9 bases map to TRBD1. The CDR3 spans 16 residues. V trimming: 1 base; J trimming: 5 bases; junction bases outside the gene matches: 7. Germline assignment: CDR1 LGHDT and CDR2 YNNKEL (reference sequence).

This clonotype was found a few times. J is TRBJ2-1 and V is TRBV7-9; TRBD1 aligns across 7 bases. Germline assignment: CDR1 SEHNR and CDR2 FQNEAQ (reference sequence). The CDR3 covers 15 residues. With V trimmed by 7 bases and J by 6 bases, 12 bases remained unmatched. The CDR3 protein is CASTLILGQVNEQFF. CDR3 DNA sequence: TGTGCCAGCACACTCATACTCGGACAGGTCAATGAGCAGTTCTTC.

The CDR3 DNA reads TGTGCCATCAGTGGGCCGACAGGCTCCTACGAGCAGTACTTC. Translating gives CAISGPTGSYEQYF. The chain joins TRBV10-3 to TRBJ2-7, with a possible D match to TRBD1 (6 bases). Germline CDR1 reads ENHRY; CDR2 reads SYGVKD. The CDR3 runs to 14 residues. Trimming left V 4 bases short and J 0 bases short, with 10 bases between.

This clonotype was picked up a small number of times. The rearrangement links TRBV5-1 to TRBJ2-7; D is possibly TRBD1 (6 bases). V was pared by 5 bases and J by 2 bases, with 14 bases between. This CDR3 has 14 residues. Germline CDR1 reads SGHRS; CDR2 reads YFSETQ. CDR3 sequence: CASRQDSLPYEQYF. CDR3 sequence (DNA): TGCGCCAGCAGGCAGGACAGCCTCCCCTACGAGCAGTACTTC.

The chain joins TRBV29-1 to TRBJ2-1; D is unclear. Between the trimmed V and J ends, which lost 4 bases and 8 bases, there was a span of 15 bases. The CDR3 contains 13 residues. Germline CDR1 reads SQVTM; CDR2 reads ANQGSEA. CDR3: CSVGLSAYDEQFF. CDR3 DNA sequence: TGCAGCGTTGGGCTTTCGGCGTATGATGAGCAGTTCTTC.

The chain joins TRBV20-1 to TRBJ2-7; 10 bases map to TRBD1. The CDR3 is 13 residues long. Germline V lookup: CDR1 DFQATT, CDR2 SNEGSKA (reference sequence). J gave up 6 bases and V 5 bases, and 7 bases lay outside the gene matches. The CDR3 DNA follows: TGCAGTGCTGGGACAGGGGAAGTAGGCGAGCAGTACTTC. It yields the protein CSAGTGEVGEQYF.

The CDR3 loop reads CASRQGRNQPQHF. Written as DNA, the CDR3 is TGTGCCAGCAGACAGGGGCGGAATCAGCCCCAGCATTTT. V is TRBV19 and J is TRBJ1-5; 8 bases match TRBD1. This CDR3 comprises 13 residues. Germline V lookup: CDR1 LNHDA, CDR2 SQIVND (reference sequence). Trimming took 9 bases from V and 4 from J; bases not matched to a gene: 5.

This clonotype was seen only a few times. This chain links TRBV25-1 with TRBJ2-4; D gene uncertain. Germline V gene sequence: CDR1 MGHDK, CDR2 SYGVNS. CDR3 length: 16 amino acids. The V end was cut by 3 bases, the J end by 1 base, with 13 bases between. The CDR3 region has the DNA TGTGCCAGCAGTGACGCCGGGCCGGAGGCCAAAAACATTCAGTACTTC. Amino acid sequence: CASSDAGPEAKNIQYF.

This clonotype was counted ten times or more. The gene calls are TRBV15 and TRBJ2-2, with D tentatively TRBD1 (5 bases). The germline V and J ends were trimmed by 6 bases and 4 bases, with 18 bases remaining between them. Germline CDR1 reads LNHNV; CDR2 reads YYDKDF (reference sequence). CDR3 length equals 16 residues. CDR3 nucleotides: TGTGCCACCAGACCGCGCTCGACAGTCGGCACCGGGGAGCTGTTTTTT. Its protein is CATRPRSTVGTGELFF. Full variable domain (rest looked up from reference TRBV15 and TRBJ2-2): DAMVIQNPRYQVTQFGKPVTLSCSQTLNHNVMYWYQQKSSQAPKLLFHYYDKDFNNEADTPDNFQSRRPNTSFCFLDIRSPGLGDTAMYLCATRPRSTVGTGELFFGEGSRLTVL.

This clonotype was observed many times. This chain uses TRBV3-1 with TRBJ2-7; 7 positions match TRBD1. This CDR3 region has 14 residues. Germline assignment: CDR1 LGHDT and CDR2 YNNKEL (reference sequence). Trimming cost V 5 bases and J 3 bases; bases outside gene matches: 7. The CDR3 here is CASSTRQGGYEQYF. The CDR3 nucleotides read TGTGCCAGCAGCACCCGACAGGGTGGCTACGAGCAGTACTTC.

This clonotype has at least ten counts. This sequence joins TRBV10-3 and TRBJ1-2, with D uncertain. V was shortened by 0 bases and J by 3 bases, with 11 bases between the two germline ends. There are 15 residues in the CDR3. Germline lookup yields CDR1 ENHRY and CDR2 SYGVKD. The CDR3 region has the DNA TGTGCCATCAGTGAGTCGAGCGGGAAACACTATGGCTACACCTTC. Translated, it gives CAISESSGKHYGYTF.

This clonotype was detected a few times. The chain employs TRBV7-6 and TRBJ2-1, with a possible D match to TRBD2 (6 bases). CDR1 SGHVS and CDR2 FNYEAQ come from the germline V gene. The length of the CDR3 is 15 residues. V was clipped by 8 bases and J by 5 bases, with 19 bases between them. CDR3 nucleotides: TGTGCCAGCGGCGAAAGGGGACTCACCCACAATGAGCAGTTCTTC. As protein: CASGERGLTHNEQFF.